This T cell receptor beta chain was obtained from a study of shared clonotypes between healthy human individuals. Germline values: CDR1 MGHRA, CDR2 YSYEKL. This CDR3 contains 12 residues. V was cut by 3 bases and J by 4 bases, with 6 bases left in between. This clone was observed at least ten times. TCRdb keeps only in-frame clones here, not all; method: immunoSEQ multiplex PCR. The sample lists approximately 640,000 clones, about nine tenths occurring once. The chain carries TRBV4-1 and TRBJ1-1, with D unresolved. This TCR was recovered from a man younger than 30 in good health. Some clones in this sample may be carry-over from other donors' samples. The sample consisted of memory CD8+ T cells from PBMCs. Subset here: CD45RO+ cells pooled with CCR7-negative TemRA cells. The chain's CDR3 is CASSHSGTEAFF. The CDR3 DNA reads TGCGCCAGCAGCCACTCCGGCACTGAAGCTTTCTTT.